This entry describes one T cell receptor beta chain. What it recognizes is unknown. Using immunoSEQ multiplex PCR, the repertoire was profiled, and TCRdb retains in-frame clones only, with some absent. This table has 50,000 or so clones, 75% to 85% appearing once. This sample was included in a study of vaccination effects on CD4 cells after COVID-19. Study-level information: Each participant was given two doses of one vaccine (BNT162b2 or mRNA-1273).

Notes on the study in general: Marked clonal contraction was seen late after vaccination (in both infection- and vaccine-induced clones). Only a few convalescent patients and no early post-infection timepoints featured in the study.

CDR1 and CDR2 from the germline V gene are SGHDN and FVKESK. This CDR3 spans 14 amino acids. The V and J ends lost 2 bases and 3 bases, in that order; junction bases with no gene match: 3. After expansion with viral peptide pools in the ViraFEST assay, antigen-specific CD4+ T cells were sequenced. Having been cultured for approximately ten days, the cells underwent CD4+ T cell isolation. People in the vaccine group had not been infected with SARS-CoV-2 before, and their nucleocapsid antibodies were negative. IL-2 medium took the place of half the medium on both days 3 and 7. The origin of this receptor is a human donor who received a COVID-19 vaccine. The specimen was CD4+ T cells from PBMCs cultured with HCoV-OC43 spike peptides, collected before COVID-19 vaccination. Indicated subset: HCoV-OC43 spike overlapping peptide pool stimulation. V usage is TRBV14 and J usage is TRBJ1-2; 7 bases map to TRBD1. CDR3 residues: CASSQLDRDYGYTF. The CDR3 DNA follows: TGTGCCAGCAGCCAACTCGACAGGGACTATGGCTACACCTTC.